Reported below is one T cell receptor (beta chain). The antigen is not known. CDR3 length: 15 residues. Germline assignment: CDR1 LGHDT and CDR2 YNNKEL (reference sequence). Trimming took 7 bases from V and 3 from J; bases not matched to a gene: 10. This specimen comes from a study of post-analysis software for immune sequencing data. Built from TCR beta cDNA, the libraries had unique molecular identifiers in them. One entry per CDR3 protein results from TCRdb running MiXCR on the PCR reads. The sample yields 500,000 to 600,000 distinct CDR3 sequences, 40% to 50% seen once. Overall study results and limits: With TRBV5-6, TRBV5-1 and TRBV20-1 included, 4 or 5 TRBV segments were more frequent in patients than in controls.

Material for sequencing was blood. The TCR comes from a girl under 18 with multiple sclerosis. V is TRBV3-1 and J is TRBJ2-3; 7 positions match TRBD2. The CDR3 spells CASTRGVSSTDTQYF. In DNA form, the CDR3 reads TGTGCCAGCACCCGGGGGGTATCAAGTACAGATACGCAGTATTTT.